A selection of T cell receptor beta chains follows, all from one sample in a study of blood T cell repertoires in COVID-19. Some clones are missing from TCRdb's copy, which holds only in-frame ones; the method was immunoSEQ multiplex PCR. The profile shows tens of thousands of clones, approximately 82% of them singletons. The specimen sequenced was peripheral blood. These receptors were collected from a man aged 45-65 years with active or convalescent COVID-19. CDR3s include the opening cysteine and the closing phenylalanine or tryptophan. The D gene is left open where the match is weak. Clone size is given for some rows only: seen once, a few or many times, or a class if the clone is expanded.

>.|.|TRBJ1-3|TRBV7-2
CASSLAPGAGNTIYF
TGTGCCAGCAGCTTAGCGCCAGGGGCAGGAAACACCATATATTTT
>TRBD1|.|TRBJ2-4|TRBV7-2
CASSPTWTGGGMDIQYF
TGTGCCAGCAGCCCAACTTGGACAGGGGGCGGGATGGACATTCAGTACTTC
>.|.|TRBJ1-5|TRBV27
CASSPYRGAGGNQPQHF
TGTGCCAGCAGTCCGTATCGGGGGGCAGGAGGCAATCAGCCCCAGCATTTT
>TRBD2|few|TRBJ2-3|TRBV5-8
CASPTGTSGGSTDTQYF
TGTGCCAGCCCCACAGGGACTAGCGGGGGGTCCACAGATACGCAGTATTTT
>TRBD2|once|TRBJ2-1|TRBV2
CASNLAGGLNEQFF
TGTGCCAGCAATCTAGCGGGGGGCCTAAATGAGCAGTTCTTC
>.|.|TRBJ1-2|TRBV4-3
CASSPPGLGGYGYTF
TGCGCCAGCAGTCCTCCGGGACTGGGGGGCTATGGCTACACCTTC
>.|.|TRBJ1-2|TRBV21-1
CASTPGGGGGYTF
TGTGCCAGCACCCCCGGAGGGGGAGGGGGCTACACCTTC
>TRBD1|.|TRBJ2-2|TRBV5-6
CASSIWTGANTGELFF
TGTGCCAGCAGCATCTGGACAGGGGCCAACACCGGGGAGCTGTTTTTT
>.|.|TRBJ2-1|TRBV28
CASSLFETREQFF
TGTGCCAGCAGTTTATTCGAGACTCGGGAGCAGTTCTTC
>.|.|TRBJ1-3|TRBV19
CASSERVTGNTIYF
TGTGCCAGTAGCGAGAGGGTGACTGGAAACACCATATATTTT
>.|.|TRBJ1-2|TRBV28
CASSIQARGYTF
TGTGCCAGCAGTATCCAGGCGCGTGGCTACACCTTC
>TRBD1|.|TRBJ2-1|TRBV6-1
CASSETGLGEQFF
TGTGCCAGCAGTGAGACAGGGCTGGGTGAGCAGTTCTTC
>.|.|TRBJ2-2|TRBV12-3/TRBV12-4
CASSPGESGELFF
TGTGCCAGCAGCCCAGGGGAATCCGGGGAGCTGTTTTTT
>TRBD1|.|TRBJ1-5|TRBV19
CASEGQGGNQPQHF
TGTGCCAGTGAGGGACAGGGGGGCAATCAGCCCCAGCATTTT
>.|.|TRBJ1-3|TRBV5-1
CASRNQDSGNTIYF
TGCGCCAGCAGAAATCAGGACTCTGGAAACACCATATATTTT
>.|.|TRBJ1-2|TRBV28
CASSAEGGYTF
TGTGCCAGCAGTGCCGAGGGAGGCTACACCTTC
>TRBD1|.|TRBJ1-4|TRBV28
CASSGQGPYNEKLFF
TGTGCCAGCAGCGGACAGGGACCCTATAATGAAAAACTGTTTTTT
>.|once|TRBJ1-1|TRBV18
CASSPGGRPNTEAFF
TGTGCCAGCTCCCCCGGTGGGAGGCCCAACACTGAAGCTTTCTTT
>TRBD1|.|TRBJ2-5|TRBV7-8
CASQRTGDGGETQYF
TGTGCCAGCCAACGGACAGGGGATGGAGGAGAGACCCAGTACTTC
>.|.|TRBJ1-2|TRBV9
CASSVASIANYGYTF
TGTGCCAGCAGCGTAGCTTCCATAGCTAACTATGGCTACACCTTC
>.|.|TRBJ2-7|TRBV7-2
CASSLNGGPYYEQYF
TGTGCCAGCAGCTTAAACGGGGGACCCTACTACGAGCAGTACTTC
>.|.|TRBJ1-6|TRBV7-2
CASSLNSLNNSPLHF
TGTGCCAGCAGCTTAAACAGTTTAAATAATTCACCCCTCCACTTT
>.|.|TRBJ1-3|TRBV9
CASSVTTGSSGNTIYF
TGTGCCAGCAGCGTGACCACAGGGTCCTCTGGAAACACCATATATTTT
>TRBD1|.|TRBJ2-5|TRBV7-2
CASSPSLTGGETQYF
TGTGCCAGCAGCCCATCACTCACAGGGGGAGAGACCCAGTACTTC
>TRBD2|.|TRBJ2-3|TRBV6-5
CASRVIAGGSDTQYF
TGTGCCAGCAGAGTTATAGCGGGGGGATCAGATACGCAGTATTTT
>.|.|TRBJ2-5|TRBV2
CASRDTGETQYF
TGTGCCAGCAGGGACACTGGAGAGACCCAGTACTTC
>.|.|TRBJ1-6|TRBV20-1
CSASEGQKEDSPLHF
TGCAGTGCTAGTGAAGGACAGAAAGAGGATTCACCCCTCCACTTT
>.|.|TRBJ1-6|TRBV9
CASSVALQGDSPLHF
TGTGCCAGCAGCGTAGCTTTACAGGGTGATTCACCCCTCCACTTT
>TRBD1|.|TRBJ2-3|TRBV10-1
CASNTGQGADTQYF
TGCGCCAGCAATACCGGACAGGGGGCGGATACGCAGTATTTT
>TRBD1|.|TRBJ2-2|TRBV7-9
CASSLAGGGTNTGELFF
TGTGCCAGCAGCTTAGCAGGGGGCGGAACGAACACCGGGGAGCTGTTTTTT
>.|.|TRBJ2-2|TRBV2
CASSYGPPGTGELFF
TGTGCCAGCAGTTATGGTCCCCCGGGGACCGGGGAGCTGTTTTTT
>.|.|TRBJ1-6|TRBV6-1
CASSETRDYNSPLHF
TGTGCCAGCAGTGAGACCAGGGATTACAATTCACCCCTCCACTTT
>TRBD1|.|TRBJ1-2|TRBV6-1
CASSVLPAGQGYGYTF
TGTGCCAGCAGTGTCCTCCCGGCGGGACAGGGGTATGGCTACACCTTC
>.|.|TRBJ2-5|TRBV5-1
CASRWGLQETQYF
TGCGCCAGCAGGTGGGGGCTCCAAGAGACCCAGTACTTC
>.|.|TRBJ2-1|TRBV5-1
CASAVGGGVLSEQFF
TGCGCCAGCGCGGTAGGAGGGGGGGTACTTAGTGAGCAGTTCTTC
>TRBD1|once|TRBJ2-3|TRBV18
CASSLARTGGADTQYF
TGTGCCAGCTCTCTGGCTCGGACAGGGGGCGCAGATACGCAGTATTTT
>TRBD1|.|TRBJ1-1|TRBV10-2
CASSMTGSNTEAFF
TGCGCCAGCAGTATGACAGGGTCGAACACTGAAGCTTTCTTT
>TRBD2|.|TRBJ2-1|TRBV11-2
CASSSFSGGKFF
TGTGCCAGCAGCTCGTTCAGCGGGGGGAAGTTCTTC
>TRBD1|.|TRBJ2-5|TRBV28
CASRTGDGETQYF
TGTGCCAGCAGGACAGGGGACGGGGAGACCCAGTACTTC
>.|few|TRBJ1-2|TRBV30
CAWSKLGSYGYTF
TGTGCCTGGAGCAAGCTAGGCAGCTATGGCTACACCTTC
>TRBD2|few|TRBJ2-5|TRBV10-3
CAISEARGTSGSEIQYF
TGTGCCATCAGTGAGGCGAGGGGGACTAGCGGTTCTGAGATCCAGTACTTC
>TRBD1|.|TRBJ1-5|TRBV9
CASSVEGQGSQPQHF
TGTGCCAGCAGCGTAGAAGGACAGGGGAGTCAGCCCCAGCATTTT
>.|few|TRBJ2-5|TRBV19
CASSSPQEETQYF
TGTGCCAGTAGTAGCCCCCAGGAAGAGACCCAGTACTTC
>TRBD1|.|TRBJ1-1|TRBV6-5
CASKTTGTNTEAFF
TGTGCCAGCAAAACGACAGGGACGAACACTGAAGCTTTCTTT
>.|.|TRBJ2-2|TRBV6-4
CASSANRAGELFF
TGTGCCAGCAGTGCCAACAGGGCCGGGGAGCTGTTTTTT